The 10 T cell receptor beta chains reported below all come from one sample, sequenced in a study of blood T cell repertoires in COVID-19. Data came from immunoSEQ multiplex PCR; TCRdb stores just in-frame clones and leaves some out. The sample consists of about 110,000 clones, around 74% of them appearing once. Sequenced input: peripheral blood. These receptors all stem from a woman aged 55-69 years with acute or convalescent COVID-19.

V usage is TRBV7-9 and J usage is TRBJ1-1; D is ambiguous. Trimming pared 1 base from V and 6 bases from J, leaving 9 bases between. Germline V gene data show CDR1 as SEHNR and CDR2 as FQNEAQ (reference sequence). This CDR3 is 13 amino acids long. As DNA, the CDR3 is TGTGCCAGCAGCTTAGTTGAAGTAGCTGAAGCTTTCTTT. This translates into CASSLVEVAEAFF.

This clone was counted a few times. The V call is TRBV2, the J call TRBJ1-1, with 7 bases identical to TRBD1. After removal of 4 bases from V and 4 bases from J, the junction contained 12 bases not matched to a gene. Germline CDR1 reads SNHLY; CDR2 reads FYNNEI. There are 16 residues in the CDR3. CDR3 protein: CASSGSGGRGTTEAFF. As DNA, the CDR3 is TGTGCCAGCAGTGGATCAGGGGGTAGGGGGACCACTGAAGCTTTCTTT.

The chain couples TRBV28 to TRBJ1-2, with a possible D match to TRBD1 (6 bases). V was pared by 6 bases and J by 9 bases, with 14 bases between. CDR1 MDHEN and CDR2 SYDVKM come from the germline V gene. The CDR3 runs 12 residues. Here the CDR3 DNA reads TGTGCCAGCAGAACTCAGGGGTGGAGCTACACCTTC. It translates to CASRTQGWSYTF.

The chain uses TRBV12-3 or TRBV12-4 and TRBJ1-2, with a tentative D call TRBD1 (6 bases). Trimming stripped 2 bases from V and 8 bases from J, with 12 bases between. The CDR3 is made up of 13 amino acids. The CDR3 region has the DNA TGTGCCAGCAGTTTATCGGGGGGCCGCGGCTACACCTTC. This translates into CASSLSGGRGYTF.

The chain couples TRBV30 to TRBJ1-6, with 7 bases identical to TRBD1. Germline V lookup: CDR1 GTSNPN, CDR2 SVGIG (reference sequence). The CDR3 contains 15 residues. Losses at the gene ends were 5 bases for V and 10 bases for J; bases not matched to a gene: 14. The CDR3 DNA reads as TGTGCCTGGGAAACAGGGGTGGGGAGAAAATCACCCCTCCACTTT. This translates into CAWETGVGRKSPLHF.

The rearrangement joins TRBV2 to TRBJ1-5; 8 bases match TRBD1. V was clipped by 6 bases and J by 2 bases; unmatched bases: 3. There are 14 residues in the CDR3. Per the germline V gene, CDR1 is SNHLY and CDR2 is FYNNEI. CDR3 in amino acids: CASRGGQGNQPQHF. The CDR3 DNA follows: TGTGCCAGCAGGGGGGGACAGGGCAATCAGCCCCAGCATTTT.

This clone was recorded only once. CDR3 nucleotide sequence: TGTGCCAGCTCACGAAATAGCGGGGTGTCCTACGAGCAGTACTTC. This codes for CASSRNSGVSYEQYF. The chain recombines TRBV18 with TRBJ2-7, with TRBD2 matching 8 bases. This CDR3 contains 15 residues. Germline lookup yields CDR1 KGHSH and CDR2 LQKENI. V lost 4 bases and J lost 1; bases outside the gene matches: 6.

J is TRBJ1-2 and V is TRBV27; D call uncertain. The CDR3 extends over 14 amino acids. Trimming removed 0 bases from V and 8 bases from J, with 13 bases in between. CDR1 and CDR2 from the germline V gene are MNHEY and SMNVEV (reference sequence). CDR3 nucleotides: TGTGCCAGCAGTTTATCTGCACCTGCTAAAGGCTACACCTTC. Encoded protein: CASSLSAPAKGYTF.

The rearrangement uses TRBV12-3 or TRBV12-4 and TRBJ1-2; TRBD1 is a possible D gene (5 bases). This CDR3 is 13 amino acids long. V was cut by 3 bases and J by 3 bases, with 8 bases left in between. The chain's CDR3 is CASSFGGDYGYTF. The CDR3 DNA sequence: TGTGCCAGCAGTTTCGGGGGAGACTATGGCTACACCTTC.

This clone has just a few counts. The chain links TRBV18 to TRBJ1-1; unclear D gene. Germline V gene sequence: CDR1 KGHSH, CDR2 LQKENI. V lost 3 bases and J lost 4, with 12 bases in between. The CDR3 sequence is 14 residues long. The CDR3: CASSPGSGSTEAFF. The CDR3 DNA reads TGTGCCAGCTCACCCGGTTCGGGATCCACTGAAGCTTTCTTT. The whole variable domain, remainder taken from reference TRBV18 and TRBJ1-1, is NAGVMQNPRHLVRRRGQEARLRCSPMKGHSHVYWYRQLPEEGLKFMVYLQKENIIDESGMPKERFSAEFPKEGPSILRIQQVVRGDSAAYFCASSPGSGSTEAFFGQGTRLTVV.